The source of this T cell receptor beta chain is a study of monozygotic twins with inflammatory bowel disease. This CDR3 region has 16 residues. Germline assignment: CDR1 DFQATT and CDR2 SNEGSKA (reference sequence). As for this clonotype: The antigen is unknown.

Broader study findings: Relative clonotype sharing with others was diminished in IBD patients versus healthy twins, particularly with disease activity. Support was absent for any single strong signal or clonotype linked to IBD. Twin concordance left repertoire similarity unchanged, with limited power a possible explanation for this lack of difference.

UMIs that included a 6-nucleotide sample barcode were added by template switching, which took place during cDNA synthesis. TCRdb reprocessed the 5' RACE reads and reports one entry per CDR3 protein, with no DNA. This table holds just over 300,000 distinct CDR3 sequences. The chain combines TRBV20-1 with TRBJ2-5; TCRdb names TRBD2, which stays unverified in the absence of DNA. Material: blood. This clonotype originated in a human donor with ulcerative colitis or Crohn's disease, or a healthy co-twin of an affected twin (not recorded which). This CDR3 is CSARDPLAGGPKSQYF.